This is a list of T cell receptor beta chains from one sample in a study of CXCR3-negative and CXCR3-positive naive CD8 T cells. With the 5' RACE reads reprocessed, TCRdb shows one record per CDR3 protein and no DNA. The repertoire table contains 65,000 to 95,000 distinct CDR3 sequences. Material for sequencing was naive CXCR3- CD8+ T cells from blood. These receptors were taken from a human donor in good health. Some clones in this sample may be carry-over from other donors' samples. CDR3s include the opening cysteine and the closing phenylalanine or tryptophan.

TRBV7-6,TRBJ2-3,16,CASSLAGVRGEDTQYF
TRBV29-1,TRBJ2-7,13,CSVRDRNPYEQYF
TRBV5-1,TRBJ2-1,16,CASSYATGGLYNEQFF
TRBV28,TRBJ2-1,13,CASSEGAYNEQFF
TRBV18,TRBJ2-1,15,CASSPALAGGHEQFF
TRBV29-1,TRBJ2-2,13,CSVDDANTGELFF
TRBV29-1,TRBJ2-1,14,CSVEGSGSMNEQFF
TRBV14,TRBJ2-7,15,CASSLSQGKAYEQYF
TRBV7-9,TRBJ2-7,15,CASSRRDRYSYEQYF
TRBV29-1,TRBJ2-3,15,CSAPRTGANTDTQYF
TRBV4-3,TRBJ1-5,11,CASGGYQPQHF
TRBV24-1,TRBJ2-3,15,CATSDGDRDTDTQYF
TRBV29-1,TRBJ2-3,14,CSVEFIQDTDTQYF
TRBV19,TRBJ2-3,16,CASSILAGGVTDTQYF